This T cell receptor beta chain was captured by sequencing in a study of OX40 agonist ivuxolimab in advanced cancers. Study-level points and caveats: Dosing at 0.1 to 3.0 mg/kg was accompanied by clonal expansion of CD4+ and CD8+ blood T cells by week 6. People who partly responded at 0.1-3.0 mg/kg had some of the least clonal expansion seen.

This table comes from immunoSEQ multiplex PCR, and its TCRdb copy is limited to in-frame clones, with some not included. The table has roughly 60,000 clones, 65% to 90% seen once. V lost 7 bases and J 0 bases, leaving 9 bases between the germline ends. Germline V gene lookup returns CDR1 MNHEY and CDR2 SVGAGI. The CDR3 extends over 14 amino acids. In regard to this clone: What it recognizes is unknown.

The chain combines TRBV6-5 with TRBJ2-2; D ambiguous. This receptor was obtained from an adult with an advanced solid tumor such as melanoma, head and neck, liver or kidney cancer. The sample consisted of CD4+ or CD8+ T cells sorted from blood, taken in a trial of the OX40 agonist ivuxolimab. The CDR3 region has the DNA TGTGCCAGCATCCCGTCCTCGAACACCGGGGAGCTGTTTTTT. As protein: CASIPSSNTGELFF.